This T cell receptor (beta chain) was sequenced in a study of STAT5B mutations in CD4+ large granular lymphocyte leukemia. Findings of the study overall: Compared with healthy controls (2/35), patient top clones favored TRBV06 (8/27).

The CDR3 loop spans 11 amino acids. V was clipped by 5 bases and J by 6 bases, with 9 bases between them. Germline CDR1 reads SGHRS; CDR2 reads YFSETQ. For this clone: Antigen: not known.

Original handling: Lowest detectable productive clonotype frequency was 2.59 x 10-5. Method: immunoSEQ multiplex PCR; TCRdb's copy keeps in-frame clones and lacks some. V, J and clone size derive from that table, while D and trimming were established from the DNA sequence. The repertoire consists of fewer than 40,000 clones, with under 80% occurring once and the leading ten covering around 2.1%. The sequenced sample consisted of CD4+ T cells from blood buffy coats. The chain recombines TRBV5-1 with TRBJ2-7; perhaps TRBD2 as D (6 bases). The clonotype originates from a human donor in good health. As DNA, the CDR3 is TGCGCCAGCAGTGACGGGGGCGAGCAGTACTTC. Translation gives CASSDGGEQYF.